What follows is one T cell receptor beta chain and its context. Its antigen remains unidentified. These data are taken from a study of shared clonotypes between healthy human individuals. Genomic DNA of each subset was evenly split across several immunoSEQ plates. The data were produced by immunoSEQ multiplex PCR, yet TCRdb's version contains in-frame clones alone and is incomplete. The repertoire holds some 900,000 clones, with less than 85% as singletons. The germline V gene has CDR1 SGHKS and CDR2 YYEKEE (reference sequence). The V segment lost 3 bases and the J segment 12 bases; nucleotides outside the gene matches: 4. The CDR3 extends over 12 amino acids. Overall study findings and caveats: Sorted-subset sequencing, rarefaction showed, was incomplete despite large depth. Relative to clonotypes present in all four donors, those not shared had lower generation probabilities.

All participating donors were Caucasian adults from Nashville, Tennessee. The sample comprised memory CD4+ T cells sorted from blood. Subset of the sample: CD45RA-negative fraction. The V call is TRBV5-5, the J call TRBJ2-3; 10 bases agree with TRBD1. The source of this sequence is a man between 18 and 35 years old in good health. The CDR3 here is CASSWDRGPQYF. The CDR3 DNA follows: TGTGCCAGCAGCTGGGACAGGGGACCCCAGTATTTT.